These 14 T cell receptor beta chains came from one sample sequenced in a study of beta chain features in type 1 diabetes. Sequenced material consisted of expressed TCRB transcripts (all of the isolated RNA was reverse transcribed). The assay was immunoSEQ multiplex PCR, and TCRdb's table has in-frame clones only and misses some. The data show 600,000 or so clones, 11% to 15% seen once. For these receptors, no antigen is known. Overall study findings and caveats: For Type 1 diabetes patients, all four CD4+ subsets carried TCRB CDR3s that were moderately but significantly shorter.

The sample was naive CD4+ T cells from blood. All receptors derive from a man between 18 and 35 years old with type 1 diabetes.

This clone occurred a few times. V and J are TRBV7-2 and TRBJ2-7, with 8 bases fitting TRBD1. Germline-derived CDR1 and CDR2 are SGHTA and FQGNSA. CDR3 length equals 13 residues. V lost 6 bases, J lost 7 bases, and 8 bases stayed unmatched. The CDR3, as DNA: TGTGCCAGCAGATCCGGGACAGGCAGTGAGCAGTACTTC. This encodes CASRSGTGSEQYF.

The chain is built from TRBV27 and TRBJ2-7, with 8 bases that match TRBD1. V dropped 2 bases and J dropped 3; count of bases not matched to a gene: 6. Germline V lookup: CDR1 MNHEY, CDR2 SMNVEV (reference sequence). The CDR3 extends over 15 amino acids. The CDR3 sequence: CASSLVGTGYYEQYF. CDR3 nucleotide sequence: TGTGCCAGCAGTTTAGTTGGGACAGGTTACTACGAGCAGTACTTC.

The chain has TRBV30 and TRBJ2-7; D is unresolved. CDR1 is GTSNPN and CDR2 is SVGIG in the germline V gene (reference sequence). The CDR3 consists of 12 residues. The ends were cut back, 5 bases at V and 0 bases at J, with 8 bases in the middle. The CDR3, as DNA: TGTGCCTGGGGGGAACTCTCCTACGAGCAGTACTTC. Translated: CAWGELSYEQYF.

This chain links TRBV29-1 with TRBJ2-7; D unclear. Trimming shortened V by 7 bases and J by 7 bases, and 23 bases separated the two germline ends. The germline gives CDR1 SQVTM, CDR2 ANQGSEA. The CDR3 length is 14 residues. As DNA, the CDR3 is TGCAGCGCTATGAAGGCTGGGCTGGTGAGTGAGCAGTACTTC. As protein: CSAMKAGLVSEQYF.

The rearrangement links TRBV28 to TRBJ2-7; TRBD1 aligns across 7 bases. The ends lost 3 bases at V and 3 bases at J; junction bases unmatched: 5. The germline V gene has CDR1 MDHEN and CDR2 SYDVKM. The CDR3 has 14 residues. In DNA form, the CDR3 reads TGTGCCAGCAGTTTGTGGACAGGATACTACGAGCAGTACTTC. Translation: CASSLWTGYYEQYF.

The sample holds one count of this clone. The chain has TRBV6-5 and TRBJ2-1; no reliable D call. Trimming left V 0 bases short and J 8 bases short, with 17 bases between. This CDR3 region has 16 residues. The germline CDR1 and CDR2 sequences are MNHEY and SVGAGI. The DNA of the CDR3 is TGTGCCAGCAGTTACTCTGGAGCATCCGCTAGGGATGAGCAGTTCTTC. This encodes CASSYSGASARDEQFF.

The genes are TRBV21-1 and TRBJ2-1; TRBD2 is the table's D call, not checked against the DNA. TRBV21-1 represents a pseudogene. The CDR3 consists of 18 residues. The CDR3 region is CASSKGAGVAREKNEQFF. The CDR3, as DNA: TGTGCCAGCAGCAAAGGGGCGGGAGTAGCAAGGGAAAAAAATGAGCAGTTCTTC.

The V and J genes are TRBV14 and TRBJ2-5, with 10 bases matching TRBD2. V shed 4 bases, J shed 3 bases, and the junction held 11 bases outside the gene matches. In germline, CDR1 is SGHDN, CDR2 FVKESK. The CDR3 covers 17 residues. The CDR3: CASSLWKAGGPEETQYF. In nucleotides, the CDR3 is TGTGCCAGCAGCCTATGGAAAGCGGGAGGGCCAGAAGAGACCCAGTACTTC.

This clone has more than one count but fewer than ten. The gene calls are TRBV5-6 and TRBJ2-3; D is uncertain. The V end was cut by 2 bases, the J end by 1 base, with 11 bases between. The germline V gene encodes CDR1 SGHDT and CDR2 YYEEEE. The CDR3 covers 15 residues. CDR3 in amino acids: CASSFLGKGTDTQYF. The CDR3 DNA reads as TGTGCCAGCAGCTTTCTAGGGAAGGGCACAGATACGCAGTATTTT.

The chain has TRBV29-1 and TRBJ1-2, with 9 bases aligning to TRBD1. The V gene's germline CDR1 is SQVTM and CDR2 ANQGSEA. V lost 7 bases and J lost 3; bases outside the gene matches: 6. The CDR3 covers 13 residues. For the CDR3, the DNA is TGCAGCGCCGGGACAGGGAACGACTATGGCTACACCTTC. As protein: CSAGTGNDYGYTF.

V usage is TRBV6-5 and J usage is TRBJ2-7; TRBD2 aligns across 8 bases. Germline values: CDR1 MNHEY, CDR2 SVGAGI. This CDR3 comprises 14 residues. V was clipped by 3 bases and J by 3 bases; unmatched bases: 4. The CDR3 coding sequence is TGTGCCAGCAGTTATGCGGGGGGACTCTACGAGCAGTACTTC. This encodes CASSYAGGLYEQYF.

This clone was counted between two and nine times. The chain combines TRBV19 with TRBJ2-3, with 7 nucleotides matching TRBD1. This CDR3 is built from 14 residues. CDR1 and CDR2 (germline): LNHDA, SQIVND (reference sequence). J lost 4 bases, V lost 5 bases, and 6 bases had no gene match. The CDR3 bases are TGTGCCAGTAGTTCTGACAGGGCCGCAGATACGCAGTATTTT. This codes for CASSSDRAADTQYF.

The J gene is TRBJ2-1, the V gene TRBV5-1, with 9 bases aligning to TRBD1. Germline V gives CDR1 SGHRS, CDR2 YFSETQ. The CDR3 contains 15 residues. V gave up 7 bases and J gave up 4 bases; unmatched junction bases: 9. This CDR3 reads CASGAGTGSYNEQFF. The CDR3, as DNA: TGCGCCAGCGGGGCCGGGACAGGGTCTTACAATGAGCAGTTCTTC.

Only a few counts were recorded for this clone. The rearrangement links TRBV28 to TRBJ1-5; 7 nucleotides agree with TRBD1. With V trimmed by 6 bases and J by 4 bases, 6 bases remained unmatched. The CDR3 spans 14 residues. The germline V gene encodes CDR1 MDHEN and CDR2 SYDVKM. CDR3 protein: CASRPTGKNQPQHF. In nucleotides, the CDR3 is TGTGCCAGCAGGCCGACAGGGAAGAATCAGCCCCAGCATTTT.